This T cell receptor beta chain was sequenced for a study of blood T cell repertoires in COVID-19. Across the study: Samples of COVID-19 (acute and convalescent) were obtained from the United States, Italy and Spain. The cDNA or gDNA used as material had been derived from T cells, B-cell-depleted T cells, or PBMCs.

Assay used: immunoSEQ multiplex PCR; TCRdb lists only in-frame clones, some missing. The sample contains 300,000 to 350,000 clones, over 75% of which appear only once. V lost 5 bases to trimming and J lost 4 bases; unmatched junction nucleotides: 18. The CDR3 spans 18 residues. Germline V CDR1 and CDR2: LNHDA, SQIVND (reference sequence). Sequenced input: PBMCs or T cells enriched from blood (not recorded which). The sequence came from a woman aged 30 to 39 who had recovered from COVID-19. The chain uses TRBV19 and TRBJ1-1; 8 bases line up with TRBD1. Written as DNA, the CDR3 is TGTGCCAGTAGTCGGGATATTCGGCAGGGGGCTGGGGGCACTGAAGCTTTCTTT. Encoded protein: CASSRDIRQGAGGTEAFF.